The text below deals with one T cell receptor beta chain. Its recognized antigen is unknown. Base quality data are lacking; no much larger clone is found one base away. This entry is derived from a study of blood T cell repertoires in COVID-19 (dated by TCRdb to 2020 to 2022). At the level of the whole study: Samples covering the acute and convalescent phases of COVID-19 were provided by collaborators in the United States, Italy and Spain. Nearly every sample came with metadata listing a de-identified subject ID, COVID-19 status, age in years and sex. The repertoires were released in a freely available public database meant as a resource for research on the immune response to SARS-CoV-2. Samples came from the ongoing ImmuneRACE study (first 160 participants) plus 1,254 subjects from 6 global collaborators. HLA class I and class II types, where available, came from metadata supplied by the sample provider rather than from assay-based typing. The prospective study material was composed of cDNA or gDNA derived from T cells, B-cell-depleted T cells, or PBMCs. Subjects who had been exposed to COVID-19, were actively infected with it, or had recovered from it provided the deeply sampled blood TCRbeta repertoires that made up the dataset. Results and caveats for the whole study, not just this receptor: The amount of clinical and demographic metadata varied by source and participant and was provided uncurated.

Enrolling through a virtual design, the prospective study's participants ranged in age from roughly 18 to 90 years and lived across more than 20 United States geographic areas. Cohort assignment in the prospective study relied on participant-reported clinical history from a screening survey and a study questionnaire. For ImmuneRACE Cohort 3, a participant was defined as recovered based on two consecutive negative NP/OP PCR tests, clearance by a healthcare professional, or resolution of symptoms. Mobile phlebotomists in the prospective study collected whole blood, serum and a nasopharyngeal or oropharyngeal swab from every participant. Additional blood draws and questionnaires over an approximately two-month period could optionally be provided by prospective study participants. Before DNA extraction, prospective study blood samples were shipped either frozen or at room temperature. TCRbeta CDR3 regions were amplified from genomic DNA by means of the immunoSEQ Assay, a bias-controlled multiplex PCR. From the authors' description of their analysis: Nucleated cell counts per sample were estimated from amplification of reference gene primers within the assay. To quantify the absolute abundance of each unique TCRbeta CDR3 rearrangement, sequence reads were collapsed and filtered. For each sample, productive Simpson clonality was calculated by taking the square root of Simpson's diversity index across productive rearrangements. This immuneACCESS table, as held by TCRdb, lists in-frame sequences with V and J called but not all clones. Of the missing ones, under half trace to an unresolved V gene in checked studies; the others have no known cause. V, J and clone size are those of that table, while D and trimming were read from the DNA. The sample data list under 200,000 clones, and roughly 84% of these were observed just once. The ten biggest clones cover 8% of the sample.

The CDR3 spans 16 residues, from the cysteine through the phenylalanine. Here the CDR3 DNA is all that survives: 48 bases in frame from base 1. CDR1 LNHDA and CDR2 SQIVND were looked up in the germline V gene (reference sequence). Ends trimmed: V by 7 bases, J by 5 bases; bases unmatched to a gene: 10. Material for sequencing was PBMCs or T cells enriched from blood (not recorded which). Recombination joined TRBV19 with TRBJ2-2, with 10 middle bases fitting TRBD2. This receptor was taken from a woman aged 50 to 60 who had recovered from COVID-19. The CDR3 in this case is CASTPRTSGLTGELFF. The sequenced DNA is TGTGCCAGTACCCCCAGGACTAGCGGACTAACCGGGGAGCTGTTTTTT.